The next 2 T cell receptor beta chains were all read from a single sample in a study of T cells after yellow fever vaccination. A single record per CDR3 protein comes from TCRdb applying MiXCR to the 5' RACE reads. The sample consists of about 230,000 distinct CDR3 sequences, approximately 6.7% of them appearing once. The specimen comprised CD4+ T cells sorted from PBMCs, sampled on the day of the yellow fever booster vaccination. All receptors derive from a young man who received the YFV17D yellow fever vaccine.

This clonotype was found a few times. The chain is built from TRBV20-1 and TRBJ2-5, with D unresolved. CDR1 and CDR2 from the germline V gene are DFQATT and SNEGSKA (reference sequence). Trimming removed 0 bases at V and 5 bases at J, with 16 bases between. The CDR3 is made up of 15 amino acids. The CDR3 DNA reads as TGCAGTGCTAGAGATCTGGGAAGGTTGGGGGAGACCCAGTACTTC. This sequence encodes CSARDLGRLGETQYF.

CDR3 residues: CASSFGTVIGGYTF. The CDR3 region has the DNA TGTGCCAGCAGCTTCGGGACAGTGATTGGTGGCTACACCTTC. The chain recombines TRBV7-2 with TRBJ1-2, with 7 bases that match TRBD1. This CDR3 comprises 14 residues. V was pared by 3 bases and J by 7 bases, with 8 bases of the junction left unmatched. The germline gives CDR1 SGHTA, CDR2 FQGNSA.